The present T cell receptor beta chain was sequenced within a study of T-cell reconstitution after alpha-beta-depleted transplantation in children. Findings and caveats of the study: Certain patients had high TCRbeta diversity at day 60, and it came from recipient T cells and thymic progenitors that survived. Expanded clones from the graft, numbering several hundred, reportedly supplied alpha-beta T cells about two months after transplant.

A TCRbeta library incorporating unique molecular identifiers was prepared. TCRdb redid the calling of the PCR reads with MiXCR, one entry per CDR3 protein. The top ten hold over 25% of the sample, which has 800,000 to 1,000,000 distinct CDR3 sequences, about 29% seen once. The CDR3 totals 15 residues. V lost 2 bases, J lost 0 bases, and 11 bases lay in between. Germline V lookup: CDR1 SGHTA, CDR2 FQGNSA. Turning to this clonotype: Its specificity is unknown.

The source of this sequence is a boy younger than two who had a stem cell transplant for SCID, so the T cells may come from the graft donor. The chain uses TRBV7-2 and TRBJ2-7; D gene uncertain. The sample in question was PBMCs, mostly from graft donor cells, obtained 360 days after TCRalphabeta/CD19-depleted stem cell transplant. The CDR3 reads CASSLRQAYSYEQYF. The CDR3 region has the DNA TGTGCCAGCAGCTTACGGCAGGCATACTCCTACGAGCAGTACTTC.